This passage covers 3 T cell receptor beta chains from one sample sequenced in a study of regulatory T cells in long-lasting Graves disease. The sample's time point: newly diagnosed GD, antithyroid drugs for less than 3 months. There was RNA extracted from PBMCs, and the TCR library was made from it. Building the TCR beta libraries relied on iRepertoire HTBI primers, and CDR3 regions underwent Arm-PCR. Each CDR3 protein gets one entry after TCRdb re-called the multiplex PCR reads with MiXCR. This sample has a few hundred thousand distinct CDR3 sequences, with approximately 18% found just once. The same sample was also used in a study of T cells in Graves' hyperthyroidism and ophthalmopathy.

Material: peripheral blood mononuclear cells (PBMCs), obtained at new diagnosis, from a patient treated with antithyroid drugs. Receptor source: a woman aged 30 to 39 with Graves disease.

For this clonotype: A read error may explain this, as a much larger clone is one base away. The gene calls are TRBV28 and TRBJ2-6; D remains ambiguous. The germline gives CDR1 MDHEN, CDR2 SYDVKM. V shed 2 bases and J shed 0 bases, with 11 bases lying between them. CDR3 length: 17 amino acids. The CDR3 bases are TGTGCCAGCAGTTTAATTAGACGTAGCTCTGGGGCCAACGTCCTGACTTTC. It encodes CASSLIRRSSGANVLTF. Together with reference TRBV28 and TRBJ2-6, the CDR3 gives the full variable domain: DVKVTQSSRYLVKRTGEKVFLECVQDMDHENMFWYRQDPGLGLRLIYFSYDVKMKEKGDIPEGYSVSREKKERFSLILESASTNQTSMYLCASSLIRRSSGANVLTFGAGSRLTVL.

This clonotype was seen more than once but under ten times. The chain uses TRBV7-9 and TRBJ1-4; TRBD1 matches at 9 bases. Germline V CDR1 and CDR2: SEHNR, FQNEAQ (reference sequence). This CDR3 region has 15 residues. With 1 base clipped from V and 8 bases from J, the junction kept 5 bases outside the gene matches. The CDR3 nucleotides read TGTGCCAGCAGCTTAGTCGGGACAGGGAACGAAAAACTGTTTTTT. This sequence encodes CASSLVGTGNEKLFF.

Ten or more counts support this clonotype. This chain connects TRBV7-8 to TRBJ1-4; no clear D. The CDR3 runs 16 residues. Trimming took off 3 bases at V and 4 bases at J, with 15 bases between the two ends. Germline V gene sequence: CDR1 SGHVS, CDR2 FQNEAQ. The CDR3 DNA sequence: TGTGCCAGCAGCTTTAAGCCATCGATTGGTAATGAAAAACTGTTTTTT. Residues: CASSFKPSIGNEKLFF.